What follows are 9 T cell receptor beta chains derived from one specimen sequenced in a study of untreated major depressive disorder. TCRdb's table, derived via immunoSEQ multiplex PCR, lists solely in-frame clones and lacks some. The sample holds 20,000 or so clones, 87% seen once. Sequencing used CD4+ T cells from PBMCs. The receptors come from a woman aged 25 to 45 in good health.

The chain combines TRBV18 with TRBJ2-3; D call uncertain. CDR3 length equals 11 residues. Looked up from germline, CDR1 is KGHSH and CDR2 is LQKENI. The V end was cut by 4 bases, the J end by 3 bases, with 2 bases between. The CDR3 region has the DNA TGTGCCAGCTCACAAACAGATACGCAGTATTTT. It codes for CASSQTDTQYF.

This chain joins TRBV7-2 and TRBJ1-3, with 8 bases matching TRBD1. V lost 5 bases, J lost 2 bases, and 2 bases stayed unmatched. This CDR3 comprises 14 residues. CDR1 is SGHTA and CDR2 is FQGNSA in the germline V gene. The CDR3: CASSLRGPGNTIYF. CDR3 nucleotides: TGTGCCAGCAGCCTCAGGGGGCCTGGAAACACCATATATTTT.

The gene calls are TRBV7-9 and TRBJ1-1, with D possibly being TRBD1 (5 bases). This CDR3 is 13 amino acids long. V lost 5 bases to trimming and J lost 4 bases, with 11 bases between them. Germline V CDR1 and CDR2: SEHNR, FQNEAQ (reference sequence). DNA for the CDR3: TGTGCCAGCAGCCAGGGTTTCGGCACTGAAGCTTTCTTT. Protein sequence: CASSQGFGTEAFF.

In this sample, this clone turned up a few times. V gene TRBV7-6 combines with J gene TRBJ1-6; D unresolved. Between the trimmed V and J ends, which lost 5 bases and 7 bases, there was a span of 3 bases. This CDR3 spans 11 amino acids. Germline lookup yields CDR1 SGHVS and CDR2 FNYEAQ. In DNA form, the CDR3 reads TGTGCCAGCAGCCCAAATTCACCCCTCCACTTT. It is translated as CASSPNSPLHF.

CDR3 loop: CASSELSRRAFF. The CDR3 nucleotides are TGTGCCAGCAGTGAATTGAGTCGGCGAGCTTTCTTT. The chain couples TRBV2 to TRBJ1-1; D gene uncertain. Trimming stripped 2 bases from V and 10 bases from J, with 11 bases between. The CDR3 is made up of 12 amino acids. Germline V lookup: CDR1 SNHLY, CDR2 FYNNEI.

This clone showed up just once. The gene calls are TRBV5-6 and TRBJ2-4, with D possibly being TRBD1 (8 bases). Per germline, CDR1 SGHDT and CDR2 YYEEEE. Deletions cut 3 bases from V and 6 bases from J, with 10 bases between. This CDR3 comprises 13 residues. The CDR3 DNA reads TGTGCCAGCAGCTACAGGGGGGGAAACATTCAGTACTTC. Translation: CASSYRGGNIQYF.

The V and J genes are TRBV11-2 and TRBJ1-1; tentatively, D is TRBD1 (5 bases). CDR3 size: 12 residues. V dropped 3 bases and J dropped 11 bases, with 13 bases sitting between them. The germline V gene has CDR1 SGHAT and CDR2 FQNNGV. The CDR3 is CASSFNGARAFF. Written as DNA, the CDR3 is TGTGCCAGCAGCTTCAACGGGGCGCGGGCTTTCTTT.

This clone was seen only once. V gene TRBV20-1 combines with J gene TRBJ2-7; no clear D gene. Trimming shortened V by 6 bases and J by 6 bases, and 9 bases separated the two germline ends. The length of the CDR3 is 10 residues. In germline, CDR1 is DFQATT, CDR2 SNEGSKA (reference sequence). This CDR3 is CSAGPGEQYF. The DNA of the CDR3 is TGCAGTGCCGGTCCGGGCGAGCAGTACTTC.

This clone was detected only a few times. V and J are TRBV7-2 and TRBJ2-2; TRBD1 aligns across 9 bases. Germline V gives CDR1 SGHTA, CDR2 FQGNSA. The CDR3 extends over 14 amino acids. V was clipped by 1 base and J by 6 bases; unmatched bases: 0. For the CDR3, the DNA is TGTGCCAGCAGCTTAGGACAGGGGGCCGGGGAGCTGTTTTTT. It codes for CASSLGQGAGELFF.